This record looks at one T cell receptor (beta chain) sequence and its context. No antigen is known for it. The sample originates from a study of cytomegalovirus exposure and HLA in healthy donors. Findings and caveats of the study: TCR beta V- and J-gene trimming was later associated with a missense DCLRE1C variant. Later analysis indicated greater clonal expansion among HLA-associated TCR beta chains than among equally common other chains.

The PCR had 60 Vbeta and 13 Jbeta primers. TCRdb's copy holds only in-frame clones and misses some; the assay was immunoSEQ multiplex PCR. The data show 180,000 or so clones, 70% to 90% seen once. The CDR3 runs 13 residues. V was cut by 4 bases and J by 4 bases, with 10 bases left in between. The germline V gene has CDR1 MNHNS and CDR2 SASEGT. The clonotype comes from a man aged 18 to 35 in good health and CMV-seropositive. Sequencing used PBMCs. The V and J genes are TRBV6-1 and TRBJ1-2; D perhaps matches TRBD1 (5 bases). The CDR3 here is CASSAQDTYGYTF. CDR3 in DNA: TGTGCCAGCAGTGCACAGGATACCTATGGCTACACCTTC.